This paragraph covers one T cell receptor beta chain sequence. Antigen unknown. The data derive from a study of cytomegalovirus exposure and HLA in healthy donors. Study-wide findings and caveats: The majority of CMV-associated TCR beta chains were reported as apparently HLA-restricted in a later analysis. It was reportedly the case that the classifier diagnosed cytomegalovirus status with high specificity and sensitivity. In a later analysis, around 18,000 TCR beta sequences were associated with HLA alleles at 0.05 false discovery rate.

A multiplex PCR was run with 60 Vbeta primers and 13 Jbeta primers. The method was immunoSEQ multiplex PCR; TCRdb's version includes in-frame clones alone and lacks a portion of them. The table includes around 200,000 clones, over 70% detected once. Germline loops: CDR1 MGHDK, CDR2 SYGVNS. This CDR3 is 14 amino acids long. Trimming removed 9 bases from V and 2 bases from J, with 16 bases in between. The TCR originated in a woman in her twenties or thirties in good health and CMV-seropositive. V is TRBV25-1 and J is TRBJ1-1, with D possibly TRBD1 on 5 matching bases. The sequenced material came from PBMCs. CDR3 loop: CASKYGTVNTEAFF. CDR3 nucleotides: TGTGCCAGTAAATACGGGACTGTCAACACTGAAGCTTTCTTT. The variable domain in full, completed from reference TRBV25-1 and TRBJ1-1, reads EADIYQTPRYLVIGTGKKITLECSQTMGHDKMYWYQQDPGMELHLIHYSYGVNSTEKGDLSSESTVSRIRTEHFPLTLESARPSHTSQYLCASKYGTVNTEAFFGQGTRLTVV.